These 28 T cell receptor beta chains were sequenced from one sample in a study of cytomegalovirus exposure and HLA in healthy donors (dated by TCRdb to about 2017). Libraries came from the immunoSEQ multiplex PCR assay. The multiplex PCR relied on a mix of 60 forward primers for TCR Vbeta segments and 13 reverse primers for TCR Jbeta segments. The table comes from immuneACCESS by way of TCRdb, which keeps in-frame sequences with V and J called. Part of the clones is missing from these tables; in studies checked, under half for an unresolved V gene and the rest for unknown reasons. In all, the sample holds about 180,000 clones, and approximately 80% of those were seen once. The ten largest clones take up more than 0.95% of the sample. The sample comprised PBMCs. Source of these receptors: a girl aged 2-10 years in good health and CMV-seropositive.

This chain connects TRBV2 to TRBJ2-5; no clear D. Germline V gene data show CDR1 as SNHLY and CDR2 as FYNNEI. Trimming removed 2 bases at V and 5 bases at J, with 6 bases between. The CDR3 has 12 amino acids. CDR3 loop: CASSELGETQYF. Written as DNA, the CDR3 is TGTGCCAGCAGTGAACTCGGGGAGACCCAGTACTTC.

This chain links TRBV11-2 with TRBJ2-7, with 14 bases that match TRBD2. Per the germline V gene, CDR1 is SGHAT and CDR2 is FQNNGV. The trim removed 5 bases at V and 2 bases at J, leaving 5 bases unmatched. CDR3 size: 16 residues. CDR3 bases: TGTGCCAGCAGCCCCTCGGGACTAGCGGGAGCCTACGAGCAGTACTTC. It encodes CASSPSGLAGAYEQYF.

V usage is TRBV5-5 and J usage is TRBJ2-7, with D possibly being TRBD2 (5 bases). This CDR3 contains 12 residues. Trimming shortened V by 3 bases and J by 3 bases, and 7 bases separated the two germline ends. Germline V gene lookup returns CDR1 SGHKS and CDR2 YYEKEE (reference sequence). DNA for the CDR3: TGTGCCAGCAGCTCCGGGATCTACGAGCAGTACTTC. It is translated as CASSSGIYEQYF.

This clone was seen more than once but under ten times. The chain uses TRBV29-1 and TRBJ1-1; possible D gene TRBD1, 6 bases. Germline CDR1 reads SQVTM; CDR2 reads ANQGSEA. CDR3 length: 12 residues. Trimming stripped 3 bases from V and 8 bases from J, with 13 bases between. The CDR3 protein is CSVDTGFAEAFF. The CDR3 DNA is TGCAGCGTTGACACAGGGTTCGCCGAAGCTTTCTTT.

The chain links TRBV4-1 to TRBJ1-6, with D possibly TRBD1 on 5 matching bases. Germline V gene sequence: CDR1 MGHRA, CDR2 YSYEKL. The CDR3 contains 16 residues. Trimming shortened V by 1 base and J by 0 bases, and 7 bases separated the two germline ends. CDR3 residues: CASSQAGISYNSPLHF. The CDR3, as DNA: TGCGCCAGCAGCCAAGCAGGGATCTCCTATAATTCACCCCTCCACTTT.

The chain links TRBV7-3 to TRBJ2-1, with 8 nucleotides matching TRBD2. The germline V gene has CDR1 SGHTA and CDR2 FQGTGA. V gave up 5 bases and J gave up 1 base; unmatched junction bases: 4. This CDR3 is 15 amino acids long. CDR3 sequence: CASSTSSGSYNEQFF. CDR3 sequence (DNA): TGTGCCAGCAGCACCTCTAGCGGGTCCTACAATGAGCAGTTCTTC.

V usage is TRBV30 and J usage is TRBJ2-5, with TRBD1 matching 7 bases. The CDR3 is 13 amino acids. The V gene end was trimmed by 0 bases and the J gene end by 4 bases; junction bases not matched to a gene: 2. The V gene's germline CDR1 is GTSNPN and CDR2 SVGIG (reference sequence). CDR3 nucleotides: TGTGCCTGGAGTGTGACAGGGCCAGAGACCCAGTACTTC. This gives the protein CAWSVTGPETQYF.

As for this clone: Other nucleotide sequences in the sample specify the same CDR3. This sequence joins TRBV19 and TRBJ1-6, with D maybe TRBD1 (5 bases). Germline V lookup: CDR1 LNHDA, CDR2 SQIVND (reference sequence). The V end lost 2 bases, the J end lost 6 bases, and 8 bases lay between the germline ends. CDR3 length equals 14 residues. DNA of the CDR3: TGTGCCAGTAGTATACAGGGAGGTAATTCACCCCTCCACTTT. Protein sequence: CASSIQGGNSPLHF.

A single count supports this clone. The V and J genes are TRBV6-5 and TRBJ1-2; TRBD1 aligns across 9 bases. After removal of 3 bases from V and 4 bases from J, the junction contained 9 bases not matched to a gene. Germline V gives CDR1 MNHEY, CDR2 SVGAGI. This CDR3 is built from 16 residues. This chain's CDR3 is CASSYSSGQGIYGYTF. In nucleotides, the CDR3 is TGTGCCAGCAGTTATTCATCGGGACAGGGCATCTATGGCTACACCTTC.

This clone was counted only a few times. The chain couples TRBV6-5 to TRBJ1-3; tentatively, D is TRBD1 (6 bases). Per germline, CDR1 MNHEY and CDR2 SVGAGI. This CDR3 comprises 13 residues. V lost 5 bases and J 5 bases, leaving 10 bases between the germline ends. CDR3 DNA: TGTGCCAGCAGTGTTGACAGGAGAAACACCATATATTTT. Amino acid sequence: CASSVDRRNTIYF.

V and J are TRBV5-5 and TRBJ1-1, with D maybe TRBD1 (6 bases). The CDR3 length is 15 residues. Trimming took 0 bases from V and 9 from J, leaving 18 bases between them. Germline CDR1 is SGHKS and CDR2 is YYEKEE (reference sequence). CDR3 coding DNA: TGTGCCAGCAGCTTGGAGGCAGGCCTAGGGGGTAAAGCTTTCTTT. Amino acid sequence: CASSLEAGLGGKAFF.

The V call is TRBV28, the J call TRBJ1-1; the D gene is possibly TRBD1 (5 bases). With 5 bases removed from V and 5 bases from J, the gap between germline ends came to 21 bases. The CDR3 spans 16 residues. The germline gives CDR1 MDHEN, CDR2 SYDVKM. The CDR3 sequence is CASSALWGGKGTEAFF. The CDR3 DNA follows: TGTGCCAGCAGTGCCTTGTGGGGGGGGAAGGGGACTGAAGCTTTCTTT.

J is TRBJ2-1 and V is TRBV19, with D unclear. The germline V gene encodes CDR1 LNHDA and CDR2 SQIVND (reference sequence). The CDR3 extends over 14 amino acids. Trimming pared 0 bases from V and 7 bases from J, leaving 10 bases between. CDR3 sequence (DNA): TGTGCCAGTAGTATAGACAGAGGTACTAATGAGCAGTTCTTC. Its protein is CASSIDRGTNEQFF. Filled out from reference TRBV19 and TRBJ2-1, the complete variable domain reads DGGITQSPKYLFRKEGQNVTLSCEQNLNHDAMYWYRQDPGQGLRLIYYSQIVNDFQKGDIAEGYSVSREKKESFPLTVTSAQKNPTAFYLCASSIDRGTNEQFFGPGTRLTVL.

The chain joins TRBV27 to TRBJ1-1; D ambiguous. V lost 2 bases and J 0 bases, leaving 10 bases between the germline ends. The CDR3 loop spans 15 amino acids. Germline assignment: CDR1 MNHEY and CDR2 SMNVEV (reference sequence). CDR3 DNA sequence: TGTGCCAGCAGTTTAGCATGGGCTTTGAACACTGAAGCTTTCTTT. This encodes CASSLAWALNTEAFF.

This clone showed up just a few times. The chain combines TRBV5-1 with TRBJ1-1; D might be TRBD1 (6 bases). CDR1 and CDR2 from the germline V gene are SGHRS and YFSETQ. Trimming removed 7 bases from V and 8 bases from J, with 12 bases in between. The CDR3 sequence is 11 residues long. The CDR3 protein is CASVTGTEAFF. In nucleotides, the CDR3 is TGCGCCAGCGTTACCGGGACAGAAGCTTTCTTT.

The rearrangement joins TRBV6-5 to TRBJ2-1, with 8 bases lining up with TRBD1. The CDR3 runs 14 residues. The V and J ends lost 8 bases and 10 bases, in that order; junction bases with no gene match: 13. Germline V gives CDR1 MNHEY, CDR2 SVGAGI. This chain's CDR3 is CASGVGQGIREQFF. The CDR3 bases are TGTGCCAGCGGGGTCGGACAGGGCATACGGGAGCAGTTCTTC.

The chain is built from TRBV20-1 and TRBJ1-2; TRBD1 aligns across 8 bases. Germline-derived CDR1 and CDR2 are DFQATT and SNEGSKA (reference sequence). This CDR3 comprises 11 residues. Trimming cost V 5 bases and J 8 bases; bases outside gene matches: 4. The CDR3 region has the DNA TGCAGTGCTTCACAGGGGGGAGGCTACACCTTC. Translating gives CSASQGGGYTF.

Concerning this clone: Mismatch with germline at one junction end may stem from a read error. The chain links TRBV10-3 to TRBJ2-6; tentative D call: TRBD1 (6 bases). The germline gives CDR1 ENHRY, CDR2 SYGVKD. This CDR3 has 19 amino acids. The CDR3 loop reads CAIGDMVGTKITGASVLTF. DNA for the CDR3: TGTGCCATCGGCGATATGGTGGGGACAAAGATCACTGGGGCCAGCGTCCTGACTTTC.

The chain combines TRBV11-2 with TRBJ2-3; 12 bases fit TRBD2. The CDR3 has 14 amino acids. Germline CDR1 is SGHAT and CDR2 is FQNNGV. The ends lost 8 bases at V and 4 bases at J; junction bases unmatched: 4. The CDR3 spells CASSLAGGADTQYF. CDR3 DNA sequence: TGTGCCAGCTCGCTAGCGGGAGGGGCAGATACGCAGTATTTT. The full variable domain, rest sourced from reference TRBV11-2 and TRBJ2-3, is EAGVAQSPRYKIIEKRQSVAFWCNPISGHATLYWYQQILGQGPKLLIQFQNNGVVDDSQLPKDRFSAERLKGVDSTLKIQPAKLEDSAVYLCASSLAGGADTQYFGPGTRLTVL.

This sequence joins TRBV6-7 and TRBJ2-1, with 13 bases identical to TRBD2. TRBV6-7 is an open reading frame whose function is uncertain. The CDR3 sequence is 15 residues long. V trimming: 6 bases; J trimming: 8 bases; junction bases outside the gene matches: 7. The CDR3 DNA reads TGTGCCAGCAGCCAAGGACTAGCGGGAGTTCATGAGCAGTTCTTC. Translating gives CASSQGLAGVHEQFF.

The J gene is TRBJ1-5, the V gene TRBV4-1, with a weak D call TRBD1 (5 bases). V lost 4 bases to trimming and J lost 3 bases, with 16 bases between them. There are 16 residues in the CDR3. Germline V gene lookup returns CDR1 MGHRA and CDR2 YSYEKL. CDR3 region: CASSPGIGLSNQPQHF. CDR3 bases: TGCGCCAGCAGCCCAGGGATTGGGCTCTCCAATCAGCCCCAGCATTTT.

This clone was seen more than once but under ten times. The CDR3 here is CASSPIRGGTDTQYF. The CDR3 DNA reads TGCGCCAGCAGTCCGATTCGGGGAGGCACAGATACGCAGTATTTT. This chain links TRBV5-1 with TRBJ2-3; a weak D match, TRBD2 (5 bases). Per germline, CDR1 SGHRS and CDR2 YFSETQ. This CDR3 contains 15 residues. V was trimmed by 5 bases and J by 1 base, leaving 14 bases between them.

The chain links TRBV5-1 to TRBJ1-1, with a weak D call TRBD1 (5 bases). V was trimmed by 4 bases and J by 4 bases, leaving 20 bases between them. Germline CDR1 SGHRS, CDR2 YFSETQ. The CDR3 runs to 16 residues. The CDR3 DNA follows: TGCGCCAGCAGCCCTCTCCCGGACTATGGGGGCACTGAAGCTTTCTTT. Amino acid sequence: CASSPLPDYGGTEAFF.

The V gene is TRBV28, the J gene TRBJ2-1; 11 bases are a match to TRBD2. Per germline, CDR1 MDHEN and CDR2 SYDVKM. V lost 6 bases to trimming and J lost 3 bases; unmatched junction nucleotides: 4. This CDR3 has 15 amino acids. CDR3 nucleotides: TGTGCCAGCAGCACACTAGCGGGAGACTACAATGAGCAGTTCTTC. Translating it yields CASSTLAGDYNEQFF. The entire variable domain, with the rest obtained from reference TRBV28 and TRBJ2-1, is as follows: DVKVTQSSRYLVKRTGEKVFLECVQDMDHENMFWYRQDPGLGLRLIYFSYDVKMKEKGDIPEGYSVSREKKERFSLILESASTNQTSMYLCASSTLAGDYNEQFFGPGTRLTVL.

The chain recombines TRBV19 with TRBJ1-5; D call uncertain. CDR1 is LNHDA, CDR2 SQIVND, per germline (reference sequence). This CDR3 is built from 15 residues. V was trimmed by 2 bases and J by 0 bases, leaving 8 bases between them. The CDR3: CASSILVSSNQPQHF. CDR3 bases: TGTGCCAGTAGTATATTAGTGTCTAGCAATCAGCCCCAGCATTTT.

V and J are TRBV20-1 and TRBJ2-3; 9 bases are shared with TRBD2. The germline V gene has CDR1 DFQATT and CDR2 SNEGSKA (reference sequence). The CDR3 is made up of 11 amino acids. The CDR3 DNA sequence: TGCAGGGCGAGCGGGGGGGATACGCAGTATTTT. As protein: CRASGGDTQYF.

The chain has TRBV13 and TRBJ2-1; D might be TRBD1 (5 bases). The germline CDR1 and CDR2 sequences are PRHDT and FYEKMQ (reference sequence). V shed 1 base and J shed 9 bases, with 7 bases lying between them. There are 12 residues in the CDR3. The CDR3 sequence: CASSLAGFEQFF. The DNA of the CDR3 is TGTGCCAGCAGCTTAGCAGGGTTTGAGCAGTTCTTC. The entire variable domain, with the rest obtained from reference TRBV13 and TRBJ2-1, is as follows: AAGVIQSPRHLIKEKRETATLKCYPIPRHDTVYWYQQGPGQDPQFLISFYEKMQSDKGSIPDRFSAQQFSDYHSELNMSSLELGDSALYFCASSLAGFEQFFGPGTRLTVL.

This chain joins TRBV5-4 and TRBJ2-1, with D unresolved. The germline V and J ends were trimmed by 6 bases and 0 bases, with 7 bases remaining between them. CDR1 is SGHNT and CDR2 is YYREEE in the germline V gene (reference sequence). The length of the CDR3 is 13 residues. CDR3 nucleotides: TGTGCCAGCACCCTACTCTCCTACAATGAGCAGTTCTTC. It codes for CASTLLSYNEQFF.